A selection of T cell receptor beta chains follows, all from one sample in a study of shared clonotypes between healthy human individuals. The protocol was immunoSEQ multiplex PCR, while the TCRdb copy is restricted to in-frame clones and leaves out a portion. The sample yields 900,000 to 1,200,000 clones, approximately 78% seen once. Specimen: memory CD4+ T cells from PBMCs. The receptors were gathered from a young man in good health. Some clones in this sample may be carry-over from other donors' samples. Each CDR3 is given with its conserved first and last residue. Fields, in order: D gene, V gene, clone size, J gene, CDR3 DNA, CDR3 protein. D genes are given only for firm matches. Expanded clones get a size class; other rows say once, few or many, or leave the size out.

d_call: NA
v_call: TRBV6-1
clone_size: NA
j_call: TRBJ2-2
cdr3_nt: TGTGCCAGCAGTGAAATCCCTCGGAGCGGGGAGCTGTTTTTT
cdr3_aa: CASSEIPRSGELFF

d_call: NA
v_call: TRBV19
clone_size: NA
j_call: TRBJ2-4
cdr3_nt: TGTGCCAGTAGTCCCCCGGGGGAGTGGAACATTCAGTACTTC
cdr3_aa: CASSPPGEWNIQYF

d_call: NA
v_call: TRBV19
clone_size: NA
j_call: TRBJ1-4
cdr3_nt: TGTGCCAGTAGCTCGGGGAGATTTAATGAAAAACTGTTTTTT
cdr3_aa: CASSSGRFNEKLFF

d_call: NA
v_call: TRBV10-3
clone_size: NA
j_call: TRBJ2-7
cdr3_nt: TGTGCCATCAGTGAGAGTTATCCCGACGAGCAGTACTTC
cdr3_aa: CAISESYPDEQYF

d_call: NA
v_call: TRBV6-1
clone_size: NA
j_call: TRBJ2-4
cdr3_nt: TGTGCCAGCAGTGAAGCGGTCCTATGGATGGGGGCAGGAGCCAAAAACATTCAGTACTTC
cdr3_aa: CASSEAVLWMGAGAKNIQYF

d_call: NA
v_call: TRBV6-5
clone_size: NA
j_call: TRBJ1-2
cdr3_nt: TGTGCCAGCAGTACCGGGACACCTTATGGCTACACCTTC
cdr3_aa: CASSTGTPYGYTF

d_call: NA
v_call: TRBV5-1
clone_size: NA
j_call: TRBJ2-7
cdr3_nt: TGCGCCAGCAGCGTTCAGAGGGGCGAGCAGTACTTC
cdr3_aa: CASSVQRGEQYF

d_call: TRBD1
v_call: TRBV4-1
clone_size: NA
j_call: TRBJ2-5
cdr3_nt: TGCGCCAGCAGCCAAGAGCGGCAGGGGGTGAGGGAGACCCAGTACTTC
cdr3_aa: CASSQERQGVRETQYF

d_call: NA
v_call: TRBV6-5
clone_size: NA
j_call: TRBJ2-3
cdr3_nt: TGTGCCAGCAGTTACGGGAGAAATGGGGACACAGATACGCAGTATTTT
cdr3_aa: CASSYGRNGDTDTQYF

d_call: NA
v_call: TRBV5-1
clone_size: once
j_call: TRBJ1-1
cdr3_nt: TGCGCCAGCAGCACCTCAGGGGTTAGACTCACTGAAGCTTTCTTT
cdr3_aa: CASSTSGVRLTEAFF

d_call: NA
v_call: TRBV6-6
clone_size: NA
j_call: TRBJ2-7
cdr3_nt: TGTGCCAGCAGTCCAGGTATTTACGAGCAGTACTTC
cdr3_aa: CASSPGIYEQYF

d_call: NA
v_call: TRBV11-2
clone_size: once
j_call: TRBJ1-4
cdr3_nt: TGTGCCAGCAGCCTTATAGGGGCAGGGACCTTTGAAAAACTGTTTTTT
cdr3_aa: CASSLIGAGTFEKLFF

d_call: TRBD1
v_call: TRBV5-1
clone_size: NA
j_call: TRBJ1-4
cdr3_nt: TGCGCCAGCAGCTTGACGGCAGGGGGTGAAAAACTGTTTTTT
cdr3_aa: CASSLTAGGEKLFF

d_call: NA
v_call: TRBV19
clone_size: NA
j_call: TRBJ1-2
cdr3_nt: TGTGCCAGTAGTACCACAGGACAAGTTGGCTACACCTTC
cdr3_aa: CASSTTGQVGYTF

d_call: TRBD1
v_call: TRBV10-1
clone_size: NA
j_call: TRBJ2-7
cdr3_nt: TGCGCCAGCAGTGCGGGACAGAGAGGGCTCGAGCAGTACTTC
cdr3_aa: CASSAGQRGLEQYF

d_call: NA
v_call: TRBV6-5
clone_size: NA
j_call: TRBJ2-7
cdr3_nt: TGTGCCAGCAGTTACAGGCCTTCCTACGAGCAGTACTTC
cdr3_aa: CASSYRPSYEQYF

d_call: NA
v_call: TRBV19
clone_size: once
j_call: TRBJ1-1
cdr3_nt: TGTGCCAGTATCCCCGGGCAGGGAAACACTGAAGCTTTCTTT
cdr3_aa: CASIPGQGNTEAFF

d_call: TRBD2
v_call: TRBV6-5
clone_size: NA
j_call: TRBJ2-1
cdr3_nt: TGTGCCAGCAGTAGGGGACTAGCGGGTCACAATGAGCAGTTCTTC
cdr3_aa: CASSRGLAGHNEQFF

d_call: NA
v_call: TRBV5-8
clone_size: many
j_call: TRBJ1-1
cdr3_nt: TGTGCCAGCAGCAGTTCCCGACAGATGAACACTGAAGCTTTCTTT
cdr3_aa: CASSSSRQMNTEAFF

d_call: NA
v_call: TRBV9
clone_size: once
j_call: TRBJ2-3
cdr3_nt: TGTGCCAGCAGCGTAGGGGGGTCGGATACGCAGTATTTT
cdr3_aa: CASSVGGSDTQYF

d_call: NA
v_call: TRBV13
clone_size: few
j_call: TRBJ2-3
cdr3_nt: TGTGCCAGCAGCAAACCTAGCGGCACAGATACGCAGTATTTT
cdr3_aa: CASSKPSGTDTQYF

d_call: NA
v_call: TRBV20-1
clone_size: NA
j_call: TRBJ1-1
cdr3_nt: TGCAGTGCTAGTGGAGAGGAAGCTTTCTTT
cdr3_aa: CSASGEEAFF

d_call: NA
v_call: TRBV10-1
clone_size: NA
j_call: TRBJ2-3
cdr3_nt: TGCGCCAGCAGTAACAGCCTACGCCTGCAGTATTTT
cdr3_aa: CASSNSLRLQYF

d_call: TRBD1
v_call: TRBV5-1
clone_size: many
j_call: TRBJ1-4
cdr3_nt: TGCGCCAGCAGTCGGACAGGCGGGAATGAAAAACTGTTTTTT
cdr3_aa: CASSRTGGNEKLFF

d_call: TRBD2
v_call: TRBV18
clone_size: NA
j_call: TRBJ2-7
cdr3_nt: TGTGCCAGCTCACCGGGACTAGCGGGACCCTACGAGCAGTACTTC
cdr3_aa: CASSPGLAGPYEQYF

d_call: NA
v_call: TRBV30
clone_size: NA
j_call: TRBJ1-1
cdr3_nt: TGTGCCTGGAGTGTACCGTCGGGGCACCGCGGGACTGAAGCTTTCTTT
cdr3_aa: CAWSVPSGHRGTEAFF

d_call: TRBD1
v_call: TRBV7-3
clone_size: NA
j_call: TRBJ2-5
cdr3_nt: TGTGCCAGCAGCTGCCCGGACAGGGGGGGATTCGAGGAGACCCAGTACTTC
cdr3_aa: CASSCPDRGGFEETQYF

d_call: NA
v_call: TRBV10-1
clone_size: NA
j_call: TRBJ1-1
cdr3_nt: TGCGCCAGCAGGGGAGAGACGGACACTGAAGCTTTCTTT
cdr3_aa: CASRGETDTEAFF

d_call: NA
v_call: TRBV27
clone_size: NA
j_call: TRBJ2-2
cdr3_nt: TGTGCCAGCACATTATCCCCTAATGTCGGAATGAACACCGGGGAGCTGTTTTTT
cdr3_aa: CASTLSPNVGMNTGELFF

d_call: TRBD2
v_call: TRBV5-4
clone_size: NA
j_call: TRBJ2-1
cdr3_nt: TGTGCCAGCAGCTCGACTAGCGGGTCCTACAATGAGCAGTTCTTC
cdr3_aa: CASSSTSGSYNEQFF

d_call: NA
v_call: TRBV30
clone_size: NA
j_call: TRBJ1-4
cdr3_nt: TGTGCCTGGGAACCAGGGGTGCGTGAAAAACTGTTTTTT
cdr3_aa: CAWEPGVREKLFF

d_call: NA
v_call: TRBV2
clone_size: NA
j_call: TRBJ2-3
cdr3_nt: TGTGCCAGCAGTGCGACGGGACGCACAGATACGCAGTATTTT
cdr3_aa: CASSATGRTDTQYF

d_call: TRBD2
v_call: TRBV28
clone_size: NA
j_call: TRBJ2-2
cdr3_nt: TGTGCCAGCAGTAGATCAGGACTAGCGGGCGCGAACACCGGGGAGCTGTTTTTT
cdr3_aa: CASSRSGLAGANTGELFF

d_call: NA
v_call: TRBV7-6
clone_size: NA
j_call: TRBJ2-7
cdr3_nt: TGTGCCAGCAGCTTAAATATAAGGTCCGAGCAGTACTTC
cdr3_aa: CASSLNIRSEQYF

d_call: TRBD1
v_call: TRBV29-1
clone_size: NA
j_call: TRBJ1-1
cdr3_nt: TGCAGCGTTGTAAGGGGACAGGGAAACACTGAAGCTTTCTTT
cdr3_aa: CSVVRGQGNTEAFF

d_call: NA
v_call: TRBV21-1
clone_size: once
j_call: TRBJ1-3
cdr3_nt: TGTGCCAGCAGCACCCGAACTGGGGAGAGGTCTGGAAACACCATATATTTT
cdr3_aa: CASSTRTGERSGNTIYF

d_call: NA
v_call: TRBV5-6
clone_size: NA
j_call: TRBJ2-7
cdr3_nt: TGTGCCAGCAGCCCGGGTCGAGACCCCTCCTACGAGCAGTACTTC
cdr3_aa: CASSPGRDPSYEQYF

d_call: NA
v_call: TRBV11-2
clone_size: once
j_call: TRBJ2-1
cdr3_nt: TGTGCCAGCAGCTCCCTCGGGATTACCCCCAATGAGCAGTTCTTC
cdr3_aa: CASSSLGITPNEQFF

d_call: NA
v_call: TRBV7-9
clone_size: NA
j_call: TRBJ1-4
cdr3_nt: TGTGCCAGCAGCTTAGGGGCAGGGGTTACCGAAAAACTGTTTTTT
cdr3_aa: CASSLGAGVTEKLFF

d_call: TRBD2
v_call: TRBV7-8
clone_size: NA
j_call: TRBJ2-1
cdr3_nt: TGTGCCAGCAGCTTACCTAGCGGTTACAATGAGCAGTTCTTC
cdr3_aa: CASSLPSGYNEQFF

d_call: NA
v_call: TRBV7-2
clone_size: NA
j_call: TRBJ2-7
cdr3_nt: TGTGCCAGCAGCCTTTTATACGAGCAGTACTTC
cdr3_aa: CASSLLYEQYF

d_call: NA
v_call: TRBV7-2
clone_size: NA
j_call: TRBJ1-1
cdr3_nt: TGTGCCAGCAGCTTAGCACCTAGACAGCCCCCTTCTGAAGCTTTCTTT
cdr3_aa: CASSLAPRQPPSEAFF

d_call: NA
v_call: TRBV6-5
clone_size: few
j_call: TRBJ1-1
cdr3_nt: TGTGCCAGCAGTGGTGATTATAGGGCTGAAGCTTTCTTT
cdr3_aa: CASSGDYRAEAFF

d_call: NA
v_call: TRBV19
clone_size: NA
j_call: TRBJ1-5
cdr3_nt: TGTGCCAGTAGTAAAAGACAGCAGGGGAATCAGCCCCAGCATTTT
cdr3_aa: CASSKRQQGNQPQHF

d_call: TRBD1
v_call: TRBV28
clone_size: NA
j_call: TRBJ2-4
cdr3_nt: TGTGCCAGCAGTTTAAATCTAGGTCGAAGACAGGGGGCCGGGAACATTCAGTACTTC
cdr3_aa: CASSLNLGRRQGAGNIQYF

d_call: NA
v_call: TRBV5-1
clone_size: NA
j_call: TRBJ2-3
cdr3_nt: TGCGCCAGCAGCGGGACCGGGTCGGATACGCAGTATTTT
cdr3_aa: CASSGTGSDTQYF